Listed below are T cell receptor beta chains from one sample, sequenced in a study of T cell changes during pregnancy in multiple sclerosis. Some clones are missing from TCRdb's copy, which holds only in-frame ones; the method was immunoSEQ multiplex PCR. This table holds under 80,000 clones, just over 90% found once. The starting material was CD4+ T cells from peripheral blood mononuclear cells, obtained in the second trimester of pregnancy. The source is a female donor with multiple sclerosis, enrolled in a pregnancy study. Each CDR3 is given with its conserved first and last residue. The D gene is left open where the match is weak. A clone size is listed for some rows: how often the clone was seen (once, few, many), or a class if it is expanded.

V: TRBV5-4
D: TRBD2
size: -
CDR3: CASSPSGRGSDTQYF

V: TRBV28
D: TRBD1
size: -
CDR3: CASSLDQGAYYGYTF

V: TRBV4-1
D: -
size: -
CDR3: CASSQVGRFEAFF

V: TRBV9
D: TRBD1
size: -
CDR3: CASSVGQGGENTEAFF

V: TRBV6-6
D: TRBD2
size: -
CDR3: CASSPQAGVINEQYF

V: TRBV29-1
D: TRBD1
size: -
CDR3: CSVEERDRLWDEQFF

V: TRBV6-1
D: -
size: -
CDR3: CASSMTVSGNTIYF

V: TRBV2
D: -
size: -
CDR3: CASNRWTVANYGYTF

V: TRBV7-6
D: TRBD2
size: -
CDR3: CASSLGLAYGGEYF

V: TRBV5-1
D: TRBD1
size: -
CDR3: CASSLAQRGQGEFF

V: TRBV29-1
D: TRBD1
size: -
CDR3: CSAWTGLTETQYF

V: TRBV19
D: -
size: -
CDR3: CASSLEGTYSPLHF

V: TRBV30
D: TRBD2
size: few
CDR3: CAWSSGLAGGQYF

V: TRBV5-4
D: -
size: -
CDR3: CASSAGSGANGELFF

V: TRBV6-5
D: -
size: -
CDR3: CASSRSPDGIQYF

V: TRBV7-9
D: TRBD2
size: -
CDR3: CASSQQRGGLTDTQYF

V: TRBV2
D: -
size: -
CDR3: CASMGATDTQYF

V: TRBV5-1
D: TRBD1
size: -
CDR3: CASSLGTGEKLFF

V: TRBV15
D: -
size: -
CDR3: CATRRDLDTEAFF

V: TRBV7-8
D: -
size: -
CDR3: CASSQGAPRGYGYTF

V: TRBV7-3
D: TRBD2
size: -
CDR3: CASSGDYTDTQYF

V: TRBV6-5
D: -
size: -
CDR3: CASMGAGGANVLTF

V: TRBV6-5
D: -
size: -
CDR3: CASSNGLETQYF

V: TRBV19
D: -
size: -
CDR3: CASSTPPLRSPQQPQHF

V: TRBV28
D: -
size: -
CDR3: CASSPSLGANQPQHF

V: TRBV4-2
D: -
size: -
CDR3: CASSQDPGGAGGYTF

V: TRBV30
D: TRBD2
size: -
CDR3: CAWSVLWTSGQGYEQYF

V: TRBV9
D: -
size: once
CDR3: CASSAGNTEYNEQFF

V: TRBV5-1
D: -
size: -
CDR3: CASKAGTGELFF

V: TRBV27
D: TRBD1
size: -
CDR3: CASDRVLGSTDTQYF

V: TRBV19
D: TRBD1
size: -
CDR3: CASSIGTEATEAFF

V: TRBV7-2
D: -
size: -
CDR3: CASSLNGGETQYF

V: TRBV29-1
D: -
size: -
CDR3: CSVEGRVSLAEAFF

V: TRBV18
D: -
size: -
CDR3: CASSPGGAVNQPQHF

V: TRBV2
D: -
size: -
CDR3: CASRGTLQTPQHF

V: TRBV25-1
D: -
size: -
CDR3: CASSFGRNTEAFF

V: TRBV30
D: TRBD1
size: -
CDR3: CAWSAGTGGAYGYTF

V: TRBV5-1
D: -
size: -
CDR3: CASSSALGGNEQFF

V: TRBV19
D: -
size: -
CDR3: CASSTGGRLAGFETEAFF

V: TRBV19
D: TRBD2
size: -
CDR3: CASSIGTSGRSSYEQYF

V: TRBV4-3
D: TRBD1
size: -
CDR3: CASSQDRTGLYTF

V: TRBV28
D: TRBD2
size: -
CDR3: CASSLGSSGRYEQYF

V: TRBV29-1
D: -
size: -
CDR3: CSVVEQATNTGELFF

V: TRBV15
D: -
size: -
CDR3: CATSRFPTANTEAFF

V: TRBV7-2
D: -
size: -
CDR3: CASSLLVSTGELFF

V: TRBV5-5
D: -
size: -
CDR3: CASSLLANEQFF

V: TRBV4-3
D: -
size: -
CDR3: CASSQEAGGNQPQHF

V: TRBV11-3
D: -
size: -
CDR3: CASSLQTDYNEQFF

V: TRBV7-2
D: TRBD1
size: -
CDR3: CASSSQQGGGYTF

V: TRBV28
D: -
size: -
CDR3: CASSSMQGWSADTQYF